These 22 T cell receptor beta chains were sequenced from one sample in a study of blood T cells in healthy people across ages. Sample-barcoded 5' priming and a J-beta primer mix drove a second PCR of 7 to 11 cycles. TCRdb used MiXCR to reprocess the 5' RACE reads, holding one entry per CDR3 protein. The repertoire holds around 1,800,000 distinct CDR3 sequences, with 35% to 50% as singletons. The material sequenced was blood. The source is a human donor in good health.

In its sample, this clonotype was seen many times. At one end the junction does not follow the germline gene, possibly because of a read error. The chain uses TRBV7-7 and TRBJ2-1; D is uncertain. The CDR3 runs 15 residues. CDR1 and CDR2 from the germline V gene are SSHAT and FNYEAQ (reference sequence). CDR3 sequence reads: CASSYGLSSYNEQFF. CDR3 sequence (DNA): TGTGCTAGCAGCTACGGATTAAGCTCCTACAATGAGCAGTTCTTC. Full variable domain (remainder filled in from reference TRBV7-7 and TRBJ2-1): GAGVSQSPRYKVTKRGQDVTLRCDPISSHATLYWYQQALGQGPEFLTYFNYEAQPDKSGLPSDRFSAERPEGSISTLTIQRTEQRDSAMYRCASSYGLSSYNEQFFGPGTRLTVL.

The DNA for the CDR3 is TGTGCCAGCAGCCAAGTGGAGGGGGCGAGGTATTCACCCCTCCACTTT. This encodes CASSQVEGARYSPLHF. The chain recombines TRBV4-2 with TRBJ1-6; 7 positions match TRBD1. The junction had 8 bases not matched to a gene; V was cut back by 1 base and J by 8 bases. CDR1 and CDR2 from the germline V gene are LGHNA and YNFKEQ. The CDR3 extends over 16 amino acids.

V is TRBV7-8 and J is TRBJ2-1, with 12 bases fitting TRBD2. This CDR3 has 16 residues. Germline V gene sequence: CDR1 SGHVS, CDR2 FQNEAQ. With 3 bases clipped from V and 7 bases from J, the junction kept 7 bases outside the gene matches. The CDR3 coding sequence is TGTGCCAGCAGCTTTCTAGCGGGGGGGCAGGGGAATGAGCAGTTCTTC. It codes for CASSFLAGGQGNEQFF.

This chain connects TRBV6-5 to TRBJ1-4; D unclear. Germline CDR1 MNHEY, CDR2 SVGAGI. The CDR3 loop spans 13 amino acids. V lost 6 bases, J lost 7 bases, and 12 bases lay in between. The CDR3 DNA sequence: TGTGCCAGCAGAACGGATTTAGGTGAAAAACTGTTTTTT. Amino acid sequence: CASRTDLGEKLFF.

The V call is TRBV20-1, the J call TRBJ2-5; D is tentatively TRBD1 or TRBD2 (6 bases each). The J call is uncertain, as TRBJ2-1 better fits the DNA end. The CDR3 consists of 14 residues. Germline V gene lookup returns CDR1 DFQATT and CDR2 SNEGSKA (reference sequence). In DNA, the CDR3 is TGCAGTGCTAGGGTACAGGGACTCCAAGAGACCCAGTTCTTC. This encodes CSARVQGLQETQFF.

In its sample, this clonotype was seen a few times. The gene calls are TRBV20-1 and TRBJ1-2; no definite D call. The germline gives CDR1 DFQATT, CDR2 SNEGSKA (reference sequence). The length of the CDR3 is 11 residues. V was cut by 3 bases and J by 8 bases, with 10 bases left in between. CDR3 protein: CSARVLGGYTF. Written as DNA, the CDR3 is TGCAGTGCTAGGGTTTTGGGGGGCTACACCTTC.

This clonotype has ten or more counts. This rearrangement joins TRBV5-1 to TRBJ1-1; D gene ambiguous. Trimming shortened V by 0 bases and J by 7 bases, and 10 bases separated the two germline ends. This CDR3 is built from 13 residues. Germline V gives CDR1 SGHRS, CDR2 YFSETQ. CDR3 protein: CASSLDGVGEAFF. The CDR3 DNA reads as TGCGCCAGCAGCTTGGACGGGGTCGGTGAAGCTTTCTTT.

This clonotype has only a few counts. V is TRBV9 and J is TRBJ1-2; D gene ambiguous. The CDR3 length is 11 residues. Per the germline V gene, CDR1 is SGDLS and CDR2 is YYNGEE. Trimming took off 2 bases at V and 8 bases at J, with 7 bases between the two ends. The CDR3 region is CASSVGSGYTF. CDR3 coding DNA: TGTGCCAGCAGCGTCGGATCAGGCTACACCTTC.

This clonotype appeared a few times. The chain joins TRBV11-1 to TRBJ1-2; D may be TRBD1 (6 bases). Germline-derived CDR1 and CDR2 are SGHAT and FQDESV (reference sequence). This CDR3 region has 15 residues. Trimming cost V 2 bases and J 5 bases, with 15 bases left between them. The CDR3 region is CASSLRPGAEYGYTF. CDR3 coding DNA: TGTGCCAGCAGCTTAAGGCCAGGGGCAGAATATGGCTACACCTTC.

V is TRBV12-3 or TRBV12-4 and J is TRBJ2-5; TRBD1 matches at 7 bases. V trimming: 5 bases; J trimming: 7 bases; junction bases outside the gene matches: 10. The CDR3 sequence is 14 residues long. The CDR3 reads CASSLSTGSGTQYF. CDR3 nucleotide sequence: TGTGCCAGCAGTCTATCGACAGGGAGCGGGACCCAGTACTTC.

The J gene is TRBJ2-7, the V gene TRBV29-1, with 11 bases that match TRBD1. From germline, CDR1 is SQVTM and CDR2 ANQGSEA. Trimming removed 6 bases from V and 7 bases from J; junction bases left unmatched: 17. This CDR3 is 16 amino acids long. The DNA of the CDR3 is TGCAGCGTCCAACAACTACGGGACAGGGGGTTGGATGAGCAGTACTTC. It specifies CSVQQLRDRGLDEQYF.

The CDR3 DNA reads TGCAGCGCTACTAGCGGGAGGGCAGATACGCAGTATTTT. Its translation is CSATSGRADTQYF. This chain connects TRBV29-1 to TRBJ2-3, with 13 bases that match TRBD2. CDR3 length: 13 amino acids. Germline loops: CDR1 SQVTM, CDR2 ANQGSEA. Unmatched junction bases numbered 2, after V lost 7 bases and J lost 4 bases.

The CDR3 DNA follows: TGCGCCAGCAGCTTAAAGACGGGAATAGGTTATGATGAGCAGTTCTTC. This translates into CASSLKTGIGYDEQFF. This chain uses TRBV5-1 with TRBJ2-1; possibly TRBD2 for D (5 bases). This CDR3 comprises 16 residues. In germline, CDR1 is SGHRS, CDR2 YFSETQ. The V end was cut by 2 bases, the J end by 8 bases, with 20 bases between. The full variable domain, rest sourced from reference TRBV5-1 and TRBJ2-1, is KAGVTQTPRYLIKTRGQQVTLSCSPISGHRSVSWYQQTPGQGLQFLFEYFSETQRNKGNFPGRFSGRQFSNSRSEMNVSTLELGDSALYLCASSLKTGIGYDEQFFGPGTRLTVL.

The rearrangement joins TRBV7-9 to TRBJ1-1; D uncertain. V lost 1 base, J lost 8 bases, and 11 bases lay in between. CDR1 is SEHNR, CDR2 FQNEAQ, per germline (reference sequence). The CDR3 sequence is 13 residues long. The CDR3 bases are TGTGCCAGCAGCTTAGATGGGCCCCAGGAAGCTTTCTTT. The encoded protein is CASSLDGPQEAFF.

The rearrangement joins TRBV9 to TRBJ1-4, with D unresolved. The CDR3 loop spans 16 amino acids. Trimming pared 0 bases from V and 3 bases from J, leaving 12 bases between. Germline lookup yields CDR1 SGDLS and CDR2 YYNGEE. Here the CDR3 reads CASSVGPMAANEKLFF. DNA for the CDR3: TGTGCCAGCAGCGTAGGCCCGATGGCAGCTAATGAAAAACTGTTTTTT.

Turning to this clonotype: A much larger clone differs by one base, so this may be a read error. This chain uses TRBV20-1 with TRBJ2-7; D uncertain. The assigned J gene may be wrong: the sequence end matches TRBJ2-5 better. Germline-derived CDR1 and CDR2 are DFQATT and SNEGSKA (reference sequence). This CDR3 is built from 13 residues. CDR3 DNA: TGCAGTGCTAGAGATACGGCTGGCGAGACCCAGTACTTC. Amino acids: CSARDTAGETQYF.

The chain links TRBV4-3 to TRBJ2-7; D not resolved. Germline V gives CDR1 LGHNA, CDR2 YSLEER. CDR3 size: 16 residues. Trimming removed 0 bases from V and 2 bases from J, with 14 bases in between. The CDR3 reads CASSQELYRSPYEQYF. DNA for the CDR3: TGCGCCAGCAGCCAAGAACTCTATCGATCTCCCTACGAGCAGTACTTC.

The chain links TRBV6-6 to TRBJ2-4; possibly TRBD1 or TRBD2 for D (8 bases each). This CDR3 comprises 12 residues. Germline lookup yields CDR1 MNHNY and CDR2 SVGAGI (reference sequence). V was cut by 5 bases and J by 15 bases, with 17 bases left in between. The CDR3 region is CASSRGGTGSYF. The CDR3 region has the DNA TGTGCCAGCAGTCGCGGGGGGACAGGTTCGTACTTC.

This clonotype has more than one count but fewer than ten. V is TRBV4-1 and J is TRBJ2-5, with D possibly matching TRBD1 (6 bases). This CDR3 spans 14 amino acids. Germline loops: CDR1 MGHRA, CDR2 YSYEKL. The V and J ends lost 3 bases and 9 bases respectively, with 17 bases between them. This CDR3 is CASSHPGQGAPQYF. In DNA form, the CDR3 reads TGCGCCAGCAGCCACCCGGGACAAGGCGCGCCCCAGTACTTC.

This clonotype has just a few counts. The chain recombines TRBV4-2 with TRBJ1-2, with TRBD1 identical over 9 bases. Looked up from germline, CDR1 is LGHNA and CDR2 is YNFKEQ. Unmatched junction bases numbered 5, after V lost 4 bases and J lost 2 bases. This CDR3 has 15 residues. The CDR3: CASSRETGGNYGYTF. The CDR3 DNA sequence: TGTGCCAGCAGCCGGGAGACAGGGGGAAACTATGGCTACACCTTC.

The gene calls are TRBV4-3 and TRBJ2-7; TRBD1 agrees at 11 bases. Germline assignment: CDR1 LGHNA and CDR2 YSLEER. This CDR3 comprises 16 residues. J lost 3 bases, V lost 2 bases, and 6 bases had no gene match. For the CDR3, the DNA is TGCGCCAGCAGCCAACTTTGGACAGGGGGCAACTACGAGCAGTACTTC. This sequence encodes CASSQLWTGGNYEQYF.

The table lists this clonotype with a few counts. This chain uses TRBV7-2 with TRBJ1-1; 10 bases match TRBD1. The CDR3 has 15 amino acids. Trimming took 5 bases from V and 4 from J; bases not matched to a gene: 7. Per the germline V gene, CDR1 is SGHTA and CDR2 is FQGNSA. CDR3 sequence reads: CASSPGTGVSTEAFF. The CDR3 nucleotides are TGTGCCAGCAGCCCCGGGACAGGGGTGAGCACTGAAGCTTTCTTT. The full variable domain, with the rest looked up from reference TRBV7-2 and TRBJ1-1, is GAGVSQSPSNKVTEKGKDVELRCDPISGHTALYWYRQSLGQGLEFLIYFQGNSAPDKSGLPSDRFSAERTGGSVSTLTIQRTQQEDSAVYLCASSPGTGVSTEAFFGQGTRLTVV.